This T cell receptor (beta chain) was profiled in a study of post-analysis software for immune sequencing data. TCR beta libraries were prepared from cDNA with unique molecular identifiers. Once about 0.95 to 10 million T cells were used, roughly 0.5 million cDNA molecules resulted. TCRdb independently ran MiXCR on the PCR reads; one entry per CDR3 protein. The table includes 400,000 to 500,000 distinct CDR3 sequences, 30% to 40% detected once. This clonotype was seen only a few times. The antigen remains unidentified. General observations from the study: In patients, a few TRBV segments were more frequent than in controls, with TRBV5-6, TRBV5-1 and TRBV20-1 among them.

Germline CDR1 DFQATT, CDR2 SNEGSKA (reference sequence). CDR3 length: 15 amino acids. V was clipped by 6 bases and J by 7 bases, with 24 bases between them. V usage is TRBV20-1 and J usage is TRBJ1-1; tentative D call: TRBD1 (5 bases). The sequence came from a girl between 2 and 10 years old with multiple sclerosis. Sample: blood. DNA of the CDR3: TGCAGTGCCGTTGACTGGGGGGTAACACAGGATGAAGCTTTCTTT. Its protein is CSAVDWGVTQDEAFF.